This T cell receptor beta chain was captured in a study of T cells in localized non-small cell lung cancer. Study-level points and caveats: Turning up in adjacent lung were a median approximately 60 of the top 100 tumor clones. Adjacent uninvolved lung tissue had the highest T cell clonality, exceeding tumor. Higher blood T cell density went with longer overall survival.

Data came from immunoSEQ multiplex PCR; TCRdb stores just in-frame clones and leaves some out. The sample has some 78,000 clones; roughly 81% are singletons. Comments on this clone: Antigen: not known.

V lost 1 base and J 0 bases, leaving 13 bases between the germline ends. The CDR3 covers 16 residues. Germline V gene data show CDR1 as LNHNV and CDR2 as YYDKDF (reference sequence). This receptor was taken from a man aged 35-69 years with stage I lung adenocarcinoma. The chain has TRBV15 and TRBJ2-7, with D possibly matching TRBD2 (6 bases). Material: peripheral blood, obtained before any cancer treatment. The CDR3 nucleotides read TGTGCCACCAGCAGAGTTCCCTCCGGGAGCTCCTACGAGCAGTACTTC. It codes for CATSRVPSGSSYEQYF.